The T cell receptor beta chain described here comes from a study of response to subunit inactivated influenza vaccine. Study-level results: Every seasonal influenza vaccination brings in few new T cells, the authors suggested.

MiXCR, run by TCRdb on the RT-PCR reads, gives a single entry per CDR3 protein. Among roughly 570,000 distinct CDR3 sequences listed, 10% to 15% were seen once. This clonotype was detected only a few times. Its antigen remains unknown. The source material was PBMCs from blood, sampled more than 35 days after vaccination. The clonotype comes from a man aged 50-59 years who received an inactivated influenza vaccine.

CDR3 region: CASSPLDFIQETQYF. The CDR3 DNA is TGTGCCAGCTCACCACTGGACTTCATCCAAGAGACCCAGTACTTC. The chain couples TRBV18 to TRBJ2-5; D is possibly TRBD2 (5 bases). With 1 base removed from V and 1 base from J, the gap between germline ends came to 10 bases. The CDR3 contains 15 residues. The germline CDR1 and CDR2 sequences are KGHSH and LQKENI.